One sample yielded the 25 T cell receptor beta chains listed below, sequenced in a study of T-cell reconstitution after alpha-beta-depleted transplantation in children. The authors prepared the TCRbeta library with unique molecular identifiers. TCRdb reprocessed the PCR reads via MiXCR and lists one record per CDR3 protein. Altogether 130,000 to 150,000 distinct CDR3 sequences are present, roughly 9% being singletons, with the ten largest covering 15% to 20%. The starting material was PBMCs, mostly from graft donor cells, obtained 180 days after TCRalphabeta/CD19-depleted stem cell transplant. All receptors derive from a female patient younger than 10 who had a stem cell transplant for congenital amegakaryocytic thrombocytopenia, so the T cells may come from the graft donor.

This clonotype was seen many times. The rearrangement joins TRBV24-1 to TRBJ1-2; tentative D call: TRBD1 (5 bases). Trimming stripped 7 bases from V and 4 bases from J, with 24 bases between. The CDR3 sequence is 17 residues long. CDR1 KGHDR and CDR2 SFDVKD come from the germline V gene. CDR3 sequence (DNA): TGTGCCACCAGAATCCAGTGGGGCCCCCCCGGTCCCTATGGCTACACCTTC. Residues: CATRIQWGPPGPYGYTF.

At least ten counts were recorded for this clonotype. The V gene is TRBV20-1, the J gene TRBJ1-1; D ambiguous. The CDR3 consists of 12 residues. Trimming stripped 4 bases from V and 3 bases from J, with 9 bases between. CDR1 DFQATT and CDR2 SNEGSKA come from the germline V gene (reference sequence). CDR3 loop: CSATDRYTEAFF. The CDR3 DNA follows: TGCAGTGCTACAGACCGCTACACTGAAGCTTTCTTT.

The gene calls are TRBV20-1 and TRBJ2-7; TRBD1 agrees at 8 bases. In germline, CDR1 is DFQATT, CDR2 SNEGSKA (reference sequence). The trim removed 4 bases at V and 0 bases at J, leaving 8 bases unmatched. CDR3 length: 15 amino acids. CDR3 bases: TGCAGTGCTACCTTATCCGGGACAGGCTCCTACGAGCAGTACTTC. This encodes CSATLSGTGSYEQYF.

J is TRBJ1-6 and V is TRBV30, with 7 positions matching TRBD1. The CDR3 is made up of 15 amino acids. Germline V gene lookup returns CDR1 GTSNPN and CDR2 SVGIG (reference sequence). The V gene end was trimmed by 0 bases and the J gene end by 10 bases; junction bases not matched to a gene: 9. CDR3 sequence reads: CAWSVRDSPWSPLHF. The CDR3 DNA reads as TGTGCCTGGAGTGTACGGGACAGTCCGTGGTCACCCCTCCACTTT.

This clonotype was counted many times. The rearrangement links TRBV5-1 to TRBJ1-2, with 9 bases fitting TRBD1. The V segment lost 4 bases and the J segment 6 bases; nucleotides outside the gene matches: 10. The germline CDR1 and CDR2 sequences are SGHRS and YFSETQ. The CDR3 length is 15 residues. In nucleotides, the CDR3 is TGCGCCAGCAGCAGAAACAGGGGGCGCGCTGATGGCTACACCTTC. Translating it yields CASSRNRGRADGYTF.

To note about this clonotype: This may come from a read error, since a much larger clone is one base off. The chain joins TRBV20-1 to TRBJ2-5; 9 bases map to TRBD1. Per germline, CDR1 DFQATT and CDR2 SNEGSKA (reference sequence). The CDR3 length is 16 residues. The CDR3: CSASLNPGQGQETKYF. Here the CDR3 DNA reads TGCAGTGCTAGTTTAAATCCGGGACAGGGCCAAGAGACCAAGTACTTC.

Regarding this clonotype: A much bigger clone sits one base away, suggesting this may be a read error. The chain couples TRBV11-1 to TRBJ2-1; 7 nucleotides line up with TRBD2. Germline lookup yields CDR1 SGHAT and CDR2 FQDESV (reference sequence). V dropped 5 bases and J dropped 0; count of bases not matched to a gene: 7. The CDR3 loop spans 16 amino acids. CDR3 bases: TGTGCCAGCAGCCTCCTTAGCGGGCGCTCCTACAATGAGCAGTTCTTC. Protein product: CASSLLSGRSYNEQFF.

The rearrangement links TRBV12-3 or TRBV12-4 to TRBJ1-5; D remains unclear. This CDR3 contains 14 residues. V dropped 6 bases and J dropped 2 bases, with 11 bases sitting between them. In DNA, the CDR3 is TGTGCCAGCAGACATCTCGGGGGCAATCAGCCCCAGCATTTT. Its protein is CASRHLGGNQPQHF.

This clonotype occurred a few times. The chain employs TRBV5-1 and TRBJ1-5, with 7 bases fitting TRBD1. Trimming cost V 7 bases and J 5 bases; bases outside gene matches: 6. Germline CDR1 reads SGHRS; CDR2 reads YFSETQ. The CDR3 is 13 residues long. In DNA form, the CDR3 reads TGCGCCAGCTCTACAGGGGTGGATCAGCCCCAGCATTTT. Translating it yields CASSTGVDQPQHF. Combining the CDR3 with reference TRBV5-1 and TRBJ1-5 gives the whole variable domain KAGVTQTPRYLIKTRGQQVTLSCSPISGHRSVSWYQQTPGQGLQFLFEYFSETQRNKGNFPGRFSGRQFSNSRSEMNVSTLELGDSALYLCASSTGVDQPQHFGDGTRLSIL.

This clonotype was observed a few times. The V gene is TRBV3-1, the J gene TRBJ2-2, with TRBD2 identical over 7 bases. The CDR3 runs to 15 residues. The germline V gene encodes CDR1 LGHDT and CDR2 YNNKEL (reference sequence). Trimming at V came to 2 bases and at J to 4 bases, leaving 4 bases not matched to a gene. This CDR3 is CASSQRAGSTGELFF. The CDR3 nucleotides read TGTGCCAGCAGCCAAAGAGCGGGGAGCACCGGGGAGCTGTTTTTT.

Many counts were recorded for this clonotype. The chain couples TRBV20-1 to TRBJ1-1; TRBD1 matches 7 bases. Germline CDR1 is DFQATT and CDR2 is SNEGSKA (reference sequence). This CDR3 region has 13 residues. After removal of 4 bases from V and 10 bases from J, the junction contained 12 bases not matched to a gene. This CDR3 is CSAKAGQAPGAFF. The CDR3 region has the DNA TGCAGTGCTAAGGCTGGACAGGCCCCCGGAGCTTTCTTT.

There are many counts of this clonotype. The chain uses TRBV6-5 and TRBJ2-2, with TRBD1 identical over 7 bases. J gave up 7 bases and V 4 bases, and 12 bases lay outside the gene matches. Germline assignment: CDR1 MNHEY and CDR2 SVGAGI. The CDR3 totals 16 residues. The CDR3 sequence: CASSWQNRGIGGELFF. In nucleotides, the CDR3 is TGTGCCAGCAGTTGGCAAAACAGGGGAATAGGCGGGGAGCTGTTTTTT.

The V and J genes are TRBV10-3 and TRBJ2-5; 7 bases fit TRBD1. The CDR3 has 13 amino acids. V shed 6 bases, J shed 3 bases, and the junction held 4 bases outside the gene matches. Germline CDR1 is ENHRY and CDR2 is SYGVKD. CDR3 sequence (DNA): TGTGCCATCAGGCCGGGACAGAAAGAGACCCAGTACTTC. Translation: CAIRPGQKETQYF.

This clonotype was detected ten times or more. The chain joins TRBV6-5 to TRBJ2-5; 8 bases fit TRBD2. With V trimmed by 5 bases and J by 5 bases, 13 bases remained unmatched. The germline CDR1 and CDR2 sequences are MNHEY and SVGAGI. The CDR3 runs to 16 residues. The CDR3 loop is CASSQGLGFEAETQYF. The CDR3 coding sequence is TGTGCCAGCAGTCAGGGACTAGGTTTTGAAGCGGAGACCCAGTACTTC.

This clonotype was recorded many times. This chain joins TRBV12-3 or TRBV12-4 and TRBJ2-1; unclear D gene. The CDR3 is made up of 14 amino acids. Trimming stripped 3 bases from V and 0 bases from J, with 6 bases between. Here the CDR3 reads CASSLGYSYNEQFF. CDR3 DNA: TGTGCCAGCAGTTTGGGGTACTCCTACAATGAGCAGTTCTTC.

This clonotype has ten or more counts. This chain uses TRBV18 with TRBJ2-7; tentatively, D is TRBD1 or TRBD2 (6 bases each). The CDR3 is made up of 15 amino acids. CDR1 and CDR2 (germline): KGHSH, LQKENI. V lost 2 bases and J lost 2, with 13 bases in between. The CDR3 region is CASSPVAGEAYEQYF. In DNA form, the CDR3 reads TGTGCCAGCTCACCAGTGGCAGGGGAGGCCTACGAGCAGTACTTC. Full variable domain (remainder filled in from reference TRBV18 and TRBJ2-7): NAGVMQNPRHLVRRRGQEARLRCSPMKGHSHVYWYRQLPEEGLKFMVYLQKENIIDESGMPKERFSAEFPKEGPSILRIQQVVRGDSAAYFCASSPVAGEAYEQYFGPGTRLTVT.

This clonotype was detected many times. The V and J genes are TRBV19 and TRBJ2-7; the match to TRBD1 covers 8 bases. Germline V gene sequence: CDR1 LNHDA, CDR2 SQIVND (reference sequence). This CDR3 is 13 amino acids long. Losses at the gene ends were 3 bases for V and 3 bases for J; bases not matched to a gene: 1. The CDR3 nucleotides are TGTGCCAGTAGTATGGACAGGGACTACGAGCAGTACTTC. This translates into CASSMDRDYEQYF. Using reference TRBV19 and TRBJ2-7 for the parts outside the CDR3, the full variable domain is DGGITQSPKYLFRKEGQNVTLSCEQNLNHDAMYWYRQDPGQGLRLIYYSQIVNDFQKGDIAEGYSVSREKKESFPLTVTSAQKNPTAFYLCASSMDRDYEQYFGPGTRLTVT.

This clonotype was recorded at least ten times. This chain connects TRBV12-3 or TRBV12-4 to TRBJ1-3, with D perhaps matching TRBD1 (6 bases). V lost 5 bases, J lost 4 bases, and 9 bases lay in between. The CDR3 spans 13 residues. The CDR3 here is CASSTGFGNTIYF. CDR3 DNA sequence: TGTGCCAGCAGTACAGGGTTCGGAAACACCATATATTTT.

This clonotype was detected many times. This chain uses TRBV27 with TRBJ2-6; D is uncertain. In germline, CDR1 is MNHEY, CDR2 SMNVEV (reference sequence). The CDR3 is 14 amino acids. The V and J ends lost 6 bases and 0 bases respectively, with 6 bases between them. CDR3 nucleotides: TGTGCCAGCAGCACCAGCTCTGGGGCCAACGTCCTGACTTTC. Translating it yields CASSTSSGANVLTF.

This clonotype was observed at least ten times. This chain links TRBV7-9 with TRBJ1-2; 7 nucleotides line up with TRBD1. The CDR3 consists of 15 residues. After removal of 4 bases from V and 3 bases from J, the junction contained 8 bases not matched to a gene. CDR1 SEHNR and CDR2 FQNEAQ come from the germline V gene (reference sequence). Here the CDR3 reads CASSSGTAQHYGYTF. The CDR3 region has the DNA TGTGCCAGCAGCTCCGGGACAGCACAACACTATGGCTACACCTTC.

This chain uses TRBV4-3 with TRBJ2-1; D possibly corresponds to TRBD2 (8 bases). The CDR3 has 17 residues. Looked up from germline, CDR1 is LGHNA and CDR2 is YSLEER. V dropped 1 base and J dropped 4 bases, with 17 bases sitting between them. CDR3 sequence: CASSQGQGAGAYNEQFF. CDR3 bases: TGCGCCAGCAGCCAAGGACAGGGAGCGGGGGCGTACAATGAGCAGTTCTTC.

This clonotype has more than one count but fewer than ten. This chain joins TRBV20-1 and TRBJ2-2; 10 bases line up with TRBD2. There are 15 residues in the CDR3. Per the germline V gene, CDR1 is DFQATT and CDR2 is SNEGSKA (reference sequence). V was pared by 6 bases and J by 2 bases, with 6 bases of the junction left unmatched. The CDR3 is CSARGLAENTGELFF. The DNA of the CDR3 is TGCAGTGCCCGTGGACTAGCGGAAAACACCGGGGAGCTGTTTTTT.

At least ten counts were recorded for this clonotype. The chain couples TRBV11-2 to TRBJ2-1; D perhaps matches TRBD2 (7 bases). The germline CDR1 and CDR2 sequences are SGHAT and FQNNGV. Trimming took off 5 bases at V and 3 bases at J, with 14 bases between the two ends. The CDR3 length is 15 residues. Here the CDR3 reads CASSARGLIYNEQFF. Here the CDR3 DNA reads TGTGCCAGCAGCGCGCGGGGGCTGATCTACAATGAGCAGTTCTTC.

This clonotype was counted many times. This chain connects TRBV5-1 to TRBJ1-1; 7 bases match TRBD1. In germline, CDR1 is SGHRS, CDR2 YFSETQ. V lost 2 bases and J lost 8; bases outside the gene matches: 3. The CDR3 is made up of 12 amino acids. CDR3 nucleotide sequence: TGCGCCAGCAGCTTCCCGACAGGGGAAGCTTTCTTT. Protein: CASSFPTGEAFF.

With respect to this clonotype: A read error may explain this, as a much larger clone is one base away. The chain links TRBV28 to TRBJ1-1; D is perhaps TRBD1 (6 bases). CDR1 is MDHEN and CDR2 is SYDVKM in the germline V gene. The CDR3 consists of 14 residues. V shed 5 bases and J shed 7 bases, with 17 bases lying between them. Written as DNA, the CDR3 is TGTGCCAGCAGTCTGGAGGGGGACACTTTTGAAGCTTTCTTT. Encoded protein: CASSLEGDTFEAFF.